Below are 30 T cell receptor beta chains sequenced from a single sample in a study of early T cells in non-severe SARS-CoV-2 infection. TCRdb analysed the 5' RACE reads with MiXCR anew, one entry per CDR3 protein. In the table there are about 110,000 distinct CDR3 sequences, about an eighth of which are singletons. The source material was whole blood. Receptors were obtained from an adult who was a healthcare worker with PCR-confirmed SARS-CoV-2 infection or an uninfected control (not recorded which).

In this sample, this clonotype turned up many times. V usage is TRBV11-2 and J usage is TRBJ2-7, with 9 bases matching TRBD2. V shed 2 bases, J shed 2 bases, and the junction held 4 bases outside the gene matches. Germline-derived CDR1 and CDR2 are SGHAT and FQNNGV. This CDR3 has 15 residues. The CDR3 DNA reads as TGTGCCAGCAGCTTAAAAGCGGGGGGTCCCTACGAGCAGTACTTC. Translated: CASSLKAGGPYEQYF.

This clonotype was seen a handful of times. The chain is built from TRBV7-9 and TRBJ1-3, with D maybe TRBD1 (5 bases). The CDR3 sequence is 17 residues long. The germline V and J ends were trimmed by 5 bases and 0 bases, with 17 bases remaining between them. CDR1 and CDR2 (germline): SEHNR, FQNEAQ (reference sequence). The CDR3 sequence: CASSGRGPLPSGNTIYF. CDR3 DNA: TGTGCCAGCAGCGGCCGGGGCCCACTACCCTCTGGAAACACCATATATTTT.

With regard to this clonotype: At one end the junction does not follow the germline gene, possibly because of a read error. CDR3 residues: CASLRNTVAFF. In DNA form, the CDR3 reads TGTGCCAGCTTACGGAACACTGTAGCTTTCTTT. This rearrangement joins TRBV11-2 to TRBJ1-1, with D unclear. CDR3 length: 11 residues. The germline CDR1 and CDR2 sequences are SGHAT and FQNNGV.

A single count supports this clonotype. The chain joins TRBV7-9 to TRBJ1-5, with 7 bases matching TRBD1. V dropped 5 bases and J dropped 4; count of bases not matched to a gene: 5. CDR3 length: 14 residues. The germline CDR1 and CDR2 sequences are SEHNR and FQNEAQ (reference sequence). CDR3 nucleotide sequence: TGTGCCAGCAGCGGAGGGACAGTTAATCAGCCCCAGCATTTT. As protein: CASSGGTVNQPQHF.

This clonotype has ten or more counts. The V call is TRBV5-4, the J call TRBJ1-6; possibly TRBD1 for D (5 bases). This CDR3 is 13 amino acids long. Germline CDR1 is SGHNT and CDR2 is YYREEE (reference sequence). Trimming shortened V by 4 bases and J by 6 bases, and 8 bases separated the two germline ends. CDR3 in amino acids: CASSDSSNSPLHF. In DNA form, the CDR3 reads TGTGCCAGCAGCGACAGCAGTAATTCACCCCTCCACTTT.

This clonotype was seen at least ten times. V is TRBV3-1 and J is TRBJ2-2; D gene unclear. V was cut by 1 base and J by 0 bases, with 6 bases left in between. This CDR3 contains 15 residues. Germline values: CDR1 LGHDT, CDR2 YNNKEL (reference sequence). DNA for the CDR3: TGTGCCAGCAGCCAAGGACGTACGAACACCGGGGAGCTGTTTTTT. It yields the protein CASSQGRTNTGELFF.

This clonotype was counted ten times or more. This rearrangement joins TRBV12-5 to TRBJ1-1; 7 nucleotides match TRBD1. J lost 0 bases, V lost 0 bases, and 4 bases had no gene match. Germline CDR1 and CDR2: LGHNT and FRNRAP. CDR3 length equals 16 residues. CDR3 residues: CASGLVQGKVNTEAFF. CDR3 nucleotide sequence: TGTGCTAGTGGTTTGGTACAGGGGAAGGTGAACACTGAAGCTTTCTTT.

This clonotype showed up just a few times. This rearrangement joins TRBV7-8 to TRBJ2-4; 10 bases align to TRBD1. J lost 8 bases, V lost 4 bases, and 2 bases had no gene match. The V gene's germline CDR1 is SGHVS and CDR2 FQNEAQ. The CDR3 is 13 amino acids. The CDR3 sequence: CASSSGQGYIQYF. Here the CDR3 DNA reads TGTGCCAGCAGCTCGGGACAGGGGTACATTCAGTACTTC. Together with reference TRBV7-8 and TRBJ2-4, the CDR3 gives the full variable domain: GAGVSQSPRYKVAKRGQDVALRCDPISGHVSLFWYQQALGQGPEFLTYFQNEAQLDKSGLPSDRFFAERPEGSVSTLKIQRTQQEDSAVYLCASSSGQGYIQYFGAGTRLSVL.

This chain joins TRBV24-1 and TRBJ2-3; 8 bases are a match to TRBD1. Germline lookup yields CDR1 KGHDR and CDR2 SFDVKD. J was trimmed by 1 base and V by 4 bases; bases with no gene match: 12. The CDR3 has 18 amino acids. In nucleotides, the CDR3 is TGTGCCACCAGTGACCCAGCAAAGACAGGGGCCCGCACAGATACGCAGTATTTT. Translation gives CATSDPAKTGARTDTQYF.

This clonotype was seen repeatedly, ten times or more. The chain carries TRBV16 and TRBJ1-3, with D possibly TRBD1 on 6 matching bases. Trimming took 4 bases from V and 0 from J, leaving 7 bases between them. This CDR3 has 14 residues. The germline V gene has CDR1 KGHSY and CDR2 FQNENV. CDR3 protein: CASSLDSSGNTIYF. CDR3 nucleotides: TGTGCCAGCAGCCTGGACAGCTCTGGAAACACCATATATTTT.

This clonotype has more than one count but fewer than ten. The chain joins TRBV20-1 to TRBJ1-1, with TRBD1 as a possible D gene (6 bases). The CDR3 length is 16 residues. Deletions cut 1 base from V and 4 bases from J, with 19 bases between. Germline V gene data show CDR1 as DFQATT and CDR2 as SNEGSKA (reference sequence). The CDR3 sequence: CSARAQGRPEGTEAFF. CDR3 DNA: TGCAGTGCTAGAGCCCAGGGGCGGCCTGAGGGCACTGAAGCTTTCTTT.

This clonotype has just a few counts. V usage is TRBV5-5 and J usage is TRBJ2-7, with a tentative D call TRBD1 (6 bases). Deletions cut 2 bases from V and 1 base from J, with 16 bases between. The CDR3 is made up of 16 amino acids. In germline, CDR1 is SGHKS, CDR2 YYEKEE (reference sequence). The CDR3 bases are TGTGCCAGCAGCTTATCGATCCAGGGGCTTTCCTACGAGCAGTACTTC. Translated, it gives CASSLSIQGLSYEQYF. The complete variable domain, with remaining parts taken from reference TRBV5-5 and TRBJ2-7, reads DAGVTQSPTHLIKTRGQQVTLRCSPISGHKSVSWYQQVLGQGPQFIFQYYEKEERGRGNFPDRFSARQFPNYSSELNVNALLLGDSALYLCASSLSIQGLSYEQYFGPGTRLTVT.

This chain joins TRBV30 and TRBJ1-1; D may be TRBD1 (5 bases). The germline V gene has CDR1 GTSNPN and CDR2 SVGIG (reference sequence). The V gene lost 3 bases and the J gene lost 4 bases, with 15 bases spanning the gap. This CDR3 is 14 amino acids long. The CDR3 loop reads CAWRVWLRGTEAFF. The CDR3 DNA reads as TGTGCCTGGAGAGTTTGGCTAAGGGGCACTGAAGCTTTCTTT.

V usage is TRBV6-5 and J usage is TRBJ1-1; TRBD1 matches 8 bases. The V segment lost 5 bases and the J segment 5 bases; nucleotides outside the gene matches: 10. CDR1 and CDR2 (germline): MNHEY, SVGAGI. The CDR3 length is 15 residues. CDR3: CASSGINRGLTEAFF. In DNA form, the CDR3 reads TGTGCCAGCAGTGGGATCAACAGGGGGTTGACTGAAGCTTTCTTT.

The rearrangement links TRBV20-1 to TRBJ2-5; possible D gene TRBD1, 6 bases. The CDR3 length is 11 residues. Per germline, CDR1 DFQATT and CDR2 SNEGSKA (reference sequence). V lost 7 bases and J 4 bases, leaving 10 bases between the germline ends. The CDR3 protein is CSVTGAETQYF. CDR3 bases: TGCAGTGTGACAGGTGCAGAGACCCAGTACTTC.

Ten or more counts support this clonotype. The gene calls are TRBV6-1 and TRBJ2-7; D perhaps matches TRBD1 (5 bases). This CDR3 spans 13 amino acids. The V gene lost 6 bases and the J gene lost 7 bases, with 16 bases spanning the gap. Germline V gene sequence: CDR1 MNHNS, CDR2 SASEGT. The DNA of the CDR3 is TGTGCCAGCAGCCCCACCTGGGGCGGAGAGCAGTACTTC. Its protein is CASSPTWGGEQYF.

This chain uses TRBV13 with TRBJ1-1; D gene ambiguous. Germline V gene sequence: CDR1 PRHDT, CDR2 FYEKMQ (reference sequence). V was clipped by 3 bases and J by 5 bases, with 13 bases between them. This CDR3 has 14 residues. CDR3 sequence: CASSFTSPGTEAFF. In nucleotides, the CDR3 is TGTGCCAGCAGCTTTACATCCCCGGGGACTGAAGCTTTCTTT.

This clonotype was found many times. J is TRBJ1-5 and V is TRBV6-6; TRBD1 agrees at 9 bases. CDR3 length equals 19 residues. V was clipped by 3 bases and J by 0 bases; unmatched bases: 12. Per germline, CDR1 MNHNY and CDR2 SVGAGI (reference sequence). The CDR3: CASSYFWDRDFYSNQPQHF. The CDR3, as DNA: TGTGCCAGCAGTTATTTCTGGGACAGGGATTTCTATAGCAATCAGCCCCAGCATTTT.

This clonotype was detected many times. V gene TRBV20-1 combines with J gene TRBJ2-7; possibly TRBD1 for D (6 bases). Deletions cut 5 bases from V and 6 bases from J, with 20 bases between. Germline CDR1 reads DFQATT; CDR2 reads SNEGSKA (reference sequence). The CDR3 runs to 14 residues. The CDR3 nucleotides are TGCAGTGCTGCCGGGACCGCAGGGGTCCTCGAGCAGTACTTC. Its translation: CSAAGTAGVLEQYF.

This chain links TRBV29-1 with TRBJ1-1; no reliable D call. The germline V gene encodes CDR1 SQVTM and CDR2 ANQGSEA. Trimming took 3 bases from V and 4 from J, leaving 9 bases between them. The CDR3 covers 12 residues. The CDR3 nucleotides read TGCAGCGTTGAGATGCCAAGCACTGAAGCTTTCTTT. Translated, it gives CSVEMPSTEAFF.

The rearrangement uses TRBV11-2 and TRBJ1-6; D remains unclear. CDR1 and CDR2 from the germline V gene are SGHAT and FQNNGV. Deletions cut 4 bases from V and 10 bases from J, with 17 bases between. The CDR3 length is 15 residues. The CDR3 here is CASSSSRSRGSPLHF. The CDR3, as DNA: TGTGCCAGCAGCTCCTCCCGGTCCCGGGGATCACCCCTCCACTTT.

The gene calls are TRBV5-5 and TRBJ2-7; TRBD1 agrees at 7 bases. CDR1 SGHKS and CDR2 YYEKEE come from the germline V gene (reference sequence). Losses at the gene ends were 4 bases for V and 3 bases for J; bases not matched to a gene: 7. The CDR3 is 14 amino acids. The CDR3 loop is CASSRRDRDYEQYF. The CDR3 DNA reads TGTGCCAGCAGCCGCCGGGACAGAGACTACGAGCAGTACTTC.

In its sample, this clonotype was seen a few times. The rearrangement joins TRBV11-2 to TRBJ2-3; perhaps TRBD2 as D (6 bases). Trimming took 5 bases from V and 7 from J, leaving 13 bases between them. Germline CDR1 reads SGHAT; CDR2 reads FQNNGV. CDR3 length equals 13 residues. The CDR3 DNA is TGTGCCAGCAGCCCACCGGGGGTAAATACGCAGTATTTT. This translates into CASSPPGVNTQYF.

This clonotype was detected ten times or more. The J gene is TRBJ2-1, the V gene TRBV12-3 or TRBV12-4; the match to TRBD2 covers 10 bases. V shed 2 bases, J shed 16 bases, and the junction held 5 bases outside the gene matches. The CDR3 extends over 12 amino acids. CDR3 DNA sequence: TGTGCCAGCAGTTTACAGGCTAGCGGGGGATTCTTC. Protein product: CASSLQASGGFF.

The chain carries TRBV7-8 and TRBJ2-2, with 12 bases that match TRBD2. The ends lost 4 bases at V and 6 bases at J; junction bases unmatched: 6. Germline CDR1 is SGHVS and CDR2 is FQNEAQ. This CDR3 region has 16 residues. CDR3 amino acids: CASSSLPSGGAGELFF. The CDR3 DNA sequence: TGTGCCAGCAGCTCCCTTCCTAGCGGGGGGGCCGGGGAGCTGTTTTTT.

Many counts were recorded for this clonotype. The chain has TRBV2 and TRBJ1-2, with D possibly matching TRBD1 (5 bases). V lost 0 bases and J lost 4, with 12 bases in between. Germline V gene data show CDR1 as SNHLY and CDR2 as FYNNEI. There are 15 residues in the CDR3. CDR3 sequence reads: CASSEAPRVGYGYTF. The CDR3 nucleotides read TGTGCCAGCAGTGAAGCGCCCAGGGTTGGCTATGGCTACACCTTC.

This clonotype was seen more than once but under ten times. The rearrangement links TRBV5-7 to TRBJ2-7, with a possible D match to TRBD2 (6 bases). TRBV5-7 falls under the ORF class, with uncertain function. V lost 4 bases to trimming and J lost 0 bases, with 11 bases between them. CDR3 size: 14 residues. DNA of the CDR3: TGTGCCAGCAGCCAGCGGGTGGGCTCCTACGAGCAGTACTTC. As protein: CASSQRVGSYEQYF.

Many counts were recorded for this clonotype. The V and J genes are TRBV5-1 and TRBJ1-1; tentative D call: TRBD1 (5 bases). V gave up 4 bases and J gave up 0 bases, with 16 bases separating them. In germline, CDR1 is SGHRS, CDR2 YFSETQ. The CDR3 runs to 16 residues. CDR3 bases: TGCGCCAGCAGCCAGACTCCACAGGACTTGAACACTGAAGCTTTCTTT. Amino acids: CASSQTPQDLNTEAFF.

This clonotype was counted many times. The CDR3 is CASSLALTGAVYEQYF. For the CDR3, the DNA is TGTGCCAGCAGTTTAGCGCTCACAGGGGCAGTATACGAGCAGTACTTC. This chain links TRBV12-3 or TRBV12-4 with TRBJ2-7; 7 bases are shared with TRBD1. The CDR3 runs 16 residues. The V gene end was trimmed by 0 bases and the J gene end by 4 bases; junction bases not matched to a gene: 9.

This clonotype came up a few times. The chain recombines TRBV5-5 with TRBJ1-1; the D is unclear. The CDR3 extends over 15 amino acids. Germline V CDR1 and CDR2: SGHKS, YYEKEE (reference sequence). V lost 3 bases and J lost 0, with 12 bases in between. The CDR3 sequence: CASSWRIAVNTEAFF. CDR3 coding DNA: TGTGCCAGCAGCTGGCGGATAGCGGTGAACACTGAAGCTTTCTTT. The full variable domain, in which reference TRBV5-5 and TRBJ1-1 provide the parts outside the CDR3, is DAGVTQSPTHLIKTRGQQVTLRCSPISGHKSVSWYQQVLGQGPQFIFQYYEKEERGRGNFPDRFSARQFPNYSSELNVNALLLGDSALYLCASSWRIAVNTEAFFGQGTRLTVV.